The source of this T cell receptor (beta chain) is a study of blood T cell repertoires in COVID-19. For the study at large: The samples span acute and convalescent COVID-19 from the United States, Italy and Spain. In each case, the material was cDNA or gDNA derived from T cells, B-cell-depleted T cells, or PBMCs.

V lost 7 bases to trimming and J lost 3 bases; unmatched junction nucleotides: 3. CDR1 and CDR2 from the germline V gene are SQVTM and ANQGSEA. The CDR3 is 12 amino acids. As handled by the study authors: The assay estimated nucleated cells by amplifying reference gene primers. Libraries were prepared by immunoSEQ multiplex PCR; TCRdb keeps only in-frame clonotypes and omits some of them. The V and J calls and clone size are taken from that table; D and trimming were inferred from the DNA. In the table there are some 290,000 clones, 75% to 90% of which are singletons. Material for sequencing was peripheral blood. The J gene is TRBJ2-3, the V gene TRBV29-1, with 8 bases lining up with TRBD2. The source of this sequence is a woman between 50 and 59 years old who had recovered from COVID-19. The CDR3 region is CSEAGATDTQYF. The DNA of the CDR3 is TGCAGCGAAGCGGGGGCGACAGATACGCAGTATTTT.